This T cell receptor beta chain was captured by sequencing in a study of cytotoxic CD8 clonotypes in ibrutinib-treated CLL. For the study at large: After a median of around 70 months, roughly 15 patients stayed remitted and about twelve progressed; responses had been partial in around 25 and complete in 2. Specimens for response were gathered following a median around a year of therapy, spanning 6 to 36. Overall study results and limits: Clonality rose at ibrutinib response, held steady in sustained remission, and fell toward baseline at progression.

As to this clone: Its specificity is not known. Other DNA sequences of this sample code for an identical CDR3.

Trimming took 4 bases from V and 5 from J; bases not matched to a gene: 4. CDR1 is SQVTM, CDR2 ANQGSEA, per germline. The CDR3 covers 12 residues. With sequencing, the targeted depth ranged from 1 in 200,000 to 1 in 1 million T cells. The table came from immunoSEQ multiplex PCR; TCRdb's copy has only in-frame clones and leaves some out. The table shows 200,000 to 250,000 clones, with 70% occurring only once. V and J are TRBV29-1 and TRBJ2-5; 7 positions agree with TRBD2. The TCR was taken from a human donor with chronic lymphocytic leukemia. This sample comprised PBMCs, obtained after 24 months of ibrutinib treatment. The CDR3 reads CSVVAGVETQYF. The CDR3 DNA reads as TGCAGCGTTGTGGCGGGAGTGGAGACCCAGTACTTC.